Described below is a single TCR beta chain sequence and its context. Each sample provided at least 5 micrograms of extracted total RNA. This specimen comes from a study of blood T cells in healthy people across ages. The CDR3 is made up of 13 amino acids. Deletions cut 1 base from V and 7 bases from J, with 11 bases between. Alongside a J-beta primer mix, a sample-barcoded 5' primer served in a second PCR lasting roughly 6 to 11 cycles. Tagging of each cDNA molecule was performed by a template-switch adaptor with 12 random nucleotides. TCRdb re-analysed the 5' RACE reads in MiXCR, keeping a single row per CDR3 protein. Of about 1.8 million distinct CDR3 sequences in the sample, 49% were seen once.

This clonotype was obtained from a woman aged 40 to 50 in good health. J is TRBJ2-7 and V is TRBV12-3 or TRBV12-4; tentatively, D is TRBD1 or TRBD2 (6 bases each). The sequenced sample was blood. As DNA, the CDR3 is TGTGCCAGCAGTTTAGGGGGGGCGTCGGAGCAGTACTTC. This translates into CASSLGGASEQYF.